The 9 T cell receptor beta chains below were found in one sample sequenced in a study of blood T cell repertoires in COVID-19. Sequencing used immunoSEQ multiplex PCR; TCRdb keeps in-frame clones, though not all of them. The sample has roughly 59,000 clones; 65% to 80% are singletons. The sequencing input was peripheral blood. All receptors come from a human donor in a cohort sampled during active COVID-19.

The chain employs TRBV6-5 and TRBJ1-2; 11 nucleotides align to TRBD1. The junction had 5 bases not matched to a gene; V was cut back by 6 bases and J by 8 bases. The CDR3 is 13 amino acids. Germline-derived CDR1 and CDR2 are MNHEY and SVGAGI. CDR3 sequence reads: CASSLDRGRGYTF. CDR3 nucleotides: TGTGCCAGCAGCCTGGACAGGGGGCGAGGCTACACCTTC.

This sequence joins TRBV5-1 and TRBJ1-5; D unresolved. Germline V CDR1 and CDR2: SGHRS, YFSETQ. V lost 7 bases to trimming and J lost 1 base, with 12 bases between them. This CDR3 is built from 14 residues. Written as DNA, the CDR3 is TGCGCCAGCGCCCCGACACACAGCAATCAGCCCCAGCATTTT. It is translated as CASAPTHSNQPQHF.

The chain links TRBV7-6 to TRBJ2-1; TRBD2 matches 9 bases. Germline loops: CDR1 SGHVS, CDR2 FNYEAQ. The CDR3 has 14 residues. Trimming took 5 bases from V and 6 from J; bases not matched to a gene: 5. This CDR3 reads CASSRAGLANEQFF. The CDR3 DNA is TGTGCCAGCAGCCGAGCGGGACTAGCCAATGAGCAGTTCTTC.

The chain has TRBV30 and TRBJ2-5; 7 nucleotides match TRBD2. The trim removed 6 bases at V and 5 bases at J, leaving 3 bases unmatched. Germline lookup yields CDR1 GTSNPN and CDR2 SVGIG (reference sequence). The CDR3 extends over 11 amino acids. In nucleotides, the CDR3 is TGTGCCTGCTTCGGGGGGGAGACCCAGTACTTC. Protein product: CACFGGETQYF.

The V call is TRBV28, the J call TRBJ2-1; 15 nucleotides agree with TRBD2. Germline V gene lookup returns CDR1 MDHEN and CDR2 SYDVKM. This CDR3 region has 18 residues. Germline trimming cut 4 bases from V and 2 bases from J; bases unmatched to any gene: 6. The CDR3 bases are TGTGCCAGCAGTTCATTGGGACTAGCGGGAGGACCCTACAATGAGCAGTTCTTC. The encoded protein is CASSSLGLAGGPYNEQFF.

The CDR3 nucleotides are TGCGCCAGCAGCCAAGACCGACTAGCGGGAACCTACGAGCAGTACTTC. Protein: CASSQDRLAGTYEQYF. The chain has TRBV4-3 and TRBJ2-7, with 11 nucleotides matching TRBD2. The CDR3 length is 16 residues. Germline trimming cut 0 bases from V and 2 bases from J; bases unmatched to any gene: 3. The germline V gene encodes CDR1 LGHNA and CDR2 YSLEER.

The chain is built from TRBV4-2 and TRBJ1-4; TRBD1 might be the D (5 bases). The V and J ends lost 3 bases and 3 bases respectively, with 14 bases between them. Per the germline V gene, CDR1 is LGHNA and CDR2 is YNFKEQ. The CDR3 runs 16 residues. The CDR3 here is CASSQGERGSNEKLFF. The CDR3 bases are TGTGCCAGCAGCCAGGGGGAGCGGGGTTCTAATGAAAAACTGTTTTTT.

The table lists this clone with a few counts. This chain uses TRBV7-2 with TRBJ1-1; TRBD1 agrees at 9 bases. With V trimmed by 5 bases and J by 6 bases, 4 bases remained unmatched. CDR3 size: 13 residues. The germline V gene has CDR1 SGHTA and CDR2 FQGNSA. The CDR3 is CASSKQGAAEAFF. DNA of the CDR3: TGTGCCAGCAGCAAACAGGGGGCAGCTGAAGCTTTCTTT.

This rearrangement joins TRBV5-4 to TRBJ2-1, with 9 bases matching TRBD2. This CDR3 has 16 residues. Germline V gene lookup returns CDR1 SGHNT and CDR2 YYREEE (reference sequence). V was pared by 4 bases and J by 0 bases, with 5 bases of the junction left unmatched. CDR3 sequence reads: CASSTNSGSSYNEQFF. The DNA for the CDR3 is TGTGCCAGCAGCACTAATAGCGGGAGCTCCTACAATGAGCAGTTCTTC.